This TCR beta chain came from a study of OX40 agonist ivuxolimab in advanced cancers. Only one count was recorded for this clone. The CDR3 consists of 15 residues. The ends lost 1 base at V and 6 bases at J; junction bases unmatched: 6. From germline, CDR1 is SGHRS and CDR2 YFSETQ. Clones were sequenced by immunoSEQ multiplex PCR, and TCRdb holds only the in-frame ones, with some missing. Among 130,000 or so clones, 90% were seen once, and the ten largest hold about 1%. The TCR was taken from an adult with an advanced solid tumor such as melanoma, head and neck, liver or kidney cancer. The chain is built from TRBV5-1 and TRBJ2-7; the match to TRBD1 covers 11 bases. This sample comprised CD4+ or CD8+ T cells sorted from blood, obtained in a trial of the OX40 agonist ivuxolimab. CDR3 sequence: CASSLSPGTGGEQYF. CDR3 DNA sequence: TGCGCCAGCAGCTTGTCCCCCGGGACAGGGGGCGAGCAGTACTTC.